One and the same sample provided the 25 T cell receptor beta chains below, sequenced in a study of regulatory T cells in long-lasting Graves disease (dated by TCRdb to the early 2020s). Libraries were constructed by multiplex PCR. TCRdb names Illumina HiSeq 4000 as the instrument used. iRepertoire HTBI primers and Arm-PCR amplification of CDR3 regions were used to construct TCR beta libraries. The public reads were run again by TCRdb, first through fastp at Q25 and then through MiXCR, and only productive beta chains were kept. Each CDR3 protein gets just one entry, which takes the most common genes and DNA from the rows behind it. This sample gives some 470,000 distinct CDR3 sequences in total; about 22% of them show up just once. The ten most abundant clones make up about 6.6% of the sample. The time point label, read with the paper, signifies: persistent/refractory GD, antithyroid drugs over 5 years with positive TRAb. For both TCR sequencing and RNA sequencing, RNA was extracted from PBMCs in TRIzol.

The sample was peripheral blood mononuclear cells (PBMCs), taken when the disease was refractory, from a patient treated with antithyroid drugs. These receptors all stem from a female donor with Graves disease.

The chain is built from TRBV4-1 and TRBJ1-2; 7 bases are a match to TRBD1. CDR3 length equals 17 residues. V lost 3 bases, J lost 6 bases, and 16 bases stayed unmatched. Germline assignment: CDR1 MGHRA and CDR2 YSYEKL. CDR3 sequence (DNA): TGCGCCAGCAGCCAGGGCCCCTCTACAGGGGACTGGGATGGCTACACCTTC. Translated: CASSQGPSTGDWDGYTF.

This clonotype was detected ten times or more. The rearrangement links TRBV2 to TRBJ2-7; possible D gene TRBD1, 6 bases. The germline V gene has CDR1 SNHLY and CDR2 FYNNEI. The CDR3 totals 14 residues. V lost 7 bases to trimming and J lost 0 bases, with 13 bases between them. The CDR3 loop is CASTGQWSSYEQYF. CDR3 nucleotide sequence: TGTGCCAGCACCGGACAGTGGTCCTCCTACGAGCAGTACTTC.

The V and J genes are TRBV7-9 and TRBJ1-1, with D maybe TRBD1 (6 bases). The CDR3 covers 15 residues. V lost 0 bases to trimming and J lost 3 bases, with 11 bases between them. Germline CDR1 and CDR2: SEHNR and FQNEAQ (reference sequence). The CDR3 region has the DNA TGTGCCAGCAGCTTAGCTGGGGGGGCGGACACTGAAGCTTTCTTT. Its protein is CASSLAGGADTEAFF. The complete variable domain, with remaining parts taken from reference TRBV7-9 and TRBJ1-1, reads DTGVSQNPRHKITKRGQNVTFRCDPISEHNRLYWYRQTLGQGPEFLTYFQNEAQLEKSRLLSDRFSAERPKGSFSTLEIQRTEQGDSAMYLCASSLAGGADTEAFFGQGTRLTVV.

Here the CDR3 DNA reads TGTGCCAGCATCGAAGACAGGGGTAATGAAAAACTGTTTTTT. As protein: CASIEDRGNEKLFF. J is TRBJ1-4 and V is TRBV28; 8 nucleotides agree with TRBD1. CDR3 length: 14 amino acids. V was clipped by 7 bases and J by 4 bases; unmatched bases: 5. CDR1 and CDR2 from the germline V gene are MDHEN and SYDVKM.

There are many counts of this clonotype. The CDR3 sequence: CASSLGDSGGYQPQHF. The CDR3 DNA reads as TGTGCCAGCAGTTTAGGAGACAGCGGAGGATATCAGCCCCAGCATTTT. V usage is TRBV12-3 or TRBV12-4 and J usage is TRBJ1-5; D may be TRBD1 (5 bases). This CDR3 has 16 residues. Trimming left V 1 base short and J 5 bases short, with 15 bases between.

This clonotype was observed a few times. J is TRBJ2-7 and V is TRBV3-1; D is ambiguous. V gave up 0 bases and J gave up 4 bases, with 13 bases separating them. Per germline, CDR1 LGHDT and CDR2 YNNKEL (reference sequence). This CDR3 region has 15 residues. In DNA, the CDR3 is TGTGCCAGCAGCCAAGATTGGCGCGGCGATTACGAGCAGTACTTC. As protein: CASSQDWRGDYEQYF.

This clonotype has ten or more counts. The chain couples TRBV12-3 or TRBV12-4 to TRBJ1-5; D unclear. CDR3 size: 14 residues. With 2 bases removed from V and 4 bases from J, the gap between germline ends came to 9 bases. CDR3 bases: TGTGCCAGCAGTTTATGGGTCGGGAATCAGCCCCAGCATTTT. It yields the protein CASSLWVGNQPQHF.

This clonotype was recorded a few times. V is TRBV18 and J is TRBJ2-5; TRBD2 agrees at 9 bases. The V segment lost 1 base and the J segment 2 bases; nucleotides outside the gene matches: 2. Germline CDR1 and CDR2: KGHSH and LQKENI. The CDR3 has 15 amino acids. As DNA, the CDR3 is TGTGCCAGCTCACCACTAACTAGCGGGCAAGAGACCCAGTACTTC. It is translated as CASSPLTSGQETQYF.

On this clonotype: Since a much larger clone is just one base distant, this may be a read error. The gene calls are TRBV6-4 and TRBJ1-6; 7 positions agree with TRBD1. Germline V lookup: CDR1 MRHNA, CDR2 SNTAGT. The CDR3 is 15 amino acids. CDR3 sequence: CASSEAYRGSSPPHF. The CDR3 nucleotides are TGTGCCAGCAGTGAAGCATACAGGGGATCTTCACCCCCCCACTTT.

This clonotype was counted at least ten times. V is TRBV20-1 and J is TRBJ2-7; tentative D call: TRBD2 (5 bases). Germline V CDR1 and CDR2: DFQATT, SNEGSKA (reference sequence). This CDR3 is built from 12 residues. V was trimmed by 3 bases and J by 5 bases, leaving 11 bases between them. CDR3: CSASPGFDEQYF. Written as DNA, the CDR3 is TGCAGTGCTAGTCCGGGGTTCGACGAGCAGTACTTC.

This clonotype was seen repeatedly, ten times or more. The CDR3: CSVEERTGAREKLFF. In nucleotides, the CDR3 is TGCAGCGTGGAGGAACGGACAGGGGCTCGTGAAAAACTGTTTTTT. This chain links TRBV29-1 with TRBJ1-4; 9 bases are shared with TRBD1. The CDR3 sequence is 15 residues long. V lost 6 bases to trimming and J lost 7 bases; unmatched junction nucleotides: 12. The V gene's germline CDR1 is SQVTM and CDR2 ANQGSEA.

The chain links TRBV7-8 to TRBJ2-2; D perhaps matches TRBD1 (6 bases). CDR3 length equals 15 residues. From germline, CDR1 is SGHVS and CDR2 FQNEAQ. Trimming left V 5 bases short and J 0 bases short, with 10 bases between. In DNA, the CDR3 is TGTGCCAGCAGCGTGGGGACAACGAACACCGGGGAGCTGTTTTTT. Its protein product is CASSVGTTNTGELFF. The variable domain in full, with the rest retrieved from reference TRBV7-8 and TRBJ2-2, is GAGVSQSPRYKVAKRGQDVALRCDPISGHVSLFWYQQALGQGPEFLTYFQNEAQLDKSGLPSDRFFAERPEGSVSTLKIQRTQQEDSAVYLCASSVGTTNTGELFFGEGSRLTVL.

A word on this clonotype: A read error is likely, as this CDR3 ends without the conserved phenylalanine or tryptophan. The chain links TRBV7-2 to TRBJ1-1; tentatively, D is TRBD1 (6 bases). The CDR3 has 15 residues. Germline-derived CDR1 and CDR2 are SGHTA and FQGNSA. The CDR3 protein is CASSLEWTENTEAFL. CDR3 in DNA: TGTGCCAGCAGCTTAGAGTGGACAGAGAACACCGAAGCTTTCCTT.

This clonotype has only a few counts. The chain joins TRBV29-1 to TRBJ2-2, with D uncertain. The germline V and J ends were trimmed by 5 bases and 3 bases, with 10 bases remaining between them. The CDR3 is made up of 13 amino acids. CDR1 SQVTM and CDR2 ANQGSEA come from the germline V gene. CDR3 protein: CSVLFTDTGELFF. The CDR3 nucleotides read TGCAGCGTTCTGTTTACCGACACCGGGGAGCTGTTTTTT.

Only a few counts were recorded for this clonotype. CDR3 protein: CASSLYGFGGSGANVLTF. CDR3 bases: TGTGCCAGCAGTTTATATGGTTTTGGAGGGAGCGGGGCCAACGTCCTGACTTTC. J is TRBJ2-6 and V is TRBV28, with a possible D match to TRBD2 (6 bases). The germline CDR1 and CDR2 sequences are MDHEN and SYDVKM. The CDR3 extends over 18 amino acids. V dropped 1 base and J dropped 4 bases, with 17 bases sitting between them.

The chain uses TRBV9 and TRBJ2-5; D possibly corresponds to TRBD1 (6 bases). The CDR3 runs to 15 residues. The germline V gene encodes CDR1 SGDLS and CDR2 YYNGEE. Trimming pared 0 bases from V and 0 bases from J, leaving 9 bases between. In nucleotides, the CDR3 is TGTGCCAGCAGCGTAGGACAGGTGTACCAAGAGACCCAGTACTTC. Amino acids: CASSVGQVYQETQYF. The full variable domain, in which reference TRBV9 and TRBJ2-5 provide the parts outside the CDR3, is DSGVTQTPKHLITATGQRVTLRCSPRSGDLSVYWYQQSLDQGLQFLIQYYNGEERAKGNILERFSAQQFPDLHSELNLSSLELGDSALYFCASSVGQVYQETQYFGPGTRLLVL.

This clonotype was observed many times. The chain couples TRBV12-3 or TRBV12-4 to TRBJ1-5, with D possibly being TRBD1 (6 bases). V shed 3 bases and J shed 1 base, with 10 bases lying between them. CDR3 length: 15 residues. The CDR3 DNA follows: TGTGCCAGCAGTTTCAATACAGGGAGCAATCAGCCCCAGCATTTT. This codes for CASSFNTGSNQPQHF.

This clonotype was seen repeatedly, ten times or more. The chain has TRBV12-3 or TRBV12-4 and TRBJ2-7; TRBD1 aligns across 8 bases. Losses at the gene ends were 3 bases for V and 5 bases for J; bases not matched to a gene: 6. The CDR3 has 14 residues. CDR3 sequence: CASSFPDRVNEQYF. CDR3 coding DNA: TGTGCCAGCAGTTTCCCGGACAGGGTCAACGAGCAGTACTTC.

This clonotype was seen more than once but under ten times. The chain combines TRBV5-4 with TRBJ1-6, with unresolved D. Germline CDR1 SGHNT, CDR2 YYREEE (reference sequence). The CDR3 loop spans 14 amino acids. The V end lost 6 bases, the J end lost 7 bases, and 14 bases lay between the germline ends. CDR3 amino acids: CASNQRSGNSPLHF. CDR3 nucleotide sequence: TGTGCCAGCAACCAAAGGTCGGGAAATTCACCCCTCCACTTT.

Note on this clonotype: This may arise from a read error, as a much more abundant clone is one base away. It is likely a read error, because the conserved phenylalanine at the end of the CDR3 is missing. The rearrangement links TRBV6-2 or TRBV6-3 to TRBJ2-5; no reliable D call. Germline V gene data show CDR1 as MNHEY and CDR2 as SVGEGT. There are 12 residues in the CDR3. With 6 bases removed from V and 0 bases from J, the gap between germline ends came to 5 bases. This chain's CDR3 is CASRADQETQYL. CDR3 sequence (DNA): TGTGCCAGCAGAGCCGACCAAGAGACCCAGTACCTC.

This clonotype was counted ten times or more. The V gene is TRBV12-3 or TRBV12-4, the J gene TRBJ1-5; a possible D gene is TRBD1 (6 bases). V lost 5 bases to trimming and J lost 5 bases, with 13 bases between them. CDR3 size: 14 residues. The chain's CDR3 is CASSGGGKDQPQHF. CDR3 nucleotide sequence: TGTGCCAGCAGTGGGGGGGGCAAGGATCAGCCCCAGCATTTT.

This clonotype was counted at least ten times. The chain combines TRBV27 with TRBJ1-5; no clear D gene. Deletions cut 5 bases from V and 7 bases from J, with 9 bases between. The CDR3 has 12 residues. Germline CDR1 reads MNHEY; CDR2 reads SMNVEV (reference sequence). CDR3 sequence (DNA): TGTGCCAGCAGTATTCTTGGACAGCCCCAGCATTTT. Its translation is CASSILGQPQHF.

This clonotype has ten or more counts. The chain uses TRBV28 and TRBJ1-4, with 9 bases aligning to TRBD1. The CDR3 consists of 18 residues. J gave up 7 bases and V 6 bases, and 18 bases lay outside the gene matches. Germline assignment: CDR1 MDHEN and CDR2 SYDVKM. The CDR3: CASSDPYRGLAWGEKLFF. DNA for the CDR3: TGTGCCAGCAGCGACCCTTACAGGGGGCTCGCGTGGGGTGAAAAACTGTTTTTT.

This clonotype was detected ten times or more. Germline is not matched at one junction end, which may reflect a read error. The J gene is TRBJ1-6, the V gene TRBV12-3 or TRBV12-4; D is unclear. This CDR3 region has 15 residues. The CDR3 DNA reads TGTGCCAGCAGTCTAGCGAGCTGGGTTGGTTCACCCCTCCACTTT. Translating it yields CASSLASWVGSPLHF.

In its sample, this clonotype was seen a few times. The chain is built from TRBV24-1 and TRBJ2-2; D uncertain. Trimming cost V 7 bases and J 2 bases, with 4 bases left between them. The CDR3 runs to 12 residues. Germline CDR1 KGHDR, CDR2 SFDVKD. Here the CDR3 reads CATRDNTGELFF. The DNA for the CDR3 is TGTGCCACCAGAGATAACACCGGGGAGCTGTTTTTT.